Below, 9 T cell receptor beta chains from the same sample are listed, as sequenced in a study of OX40 agonist ivuxolimab in advanced cancers. Method: immunoSEQ multiplex PCR; TCRdb's copy keeps in-frame clones and lacks some. Altogether 50,000 or so clones are present, around 89% being singletons, with the ten largest covering roughly a third. This specimen was CD4+ or CD8+ T cells sorted from blood, taken in a trial of the OX40 agonist ivuxolimab. These receptors all stem from an adult with an advanced solid tumor such as melanoma, head and neck, liver or kidney cancer.

J is TRBJ2-7 and V is TRBV11-2; D gene uncertain. This CDR3 is 14 amino acids long. The germline V gene has CDR1 SGHAT and CDR2 FQNNGV. Trimming removed 5 bases at V and 0 bases at J, with 11 bases between. The CDR3, as DNA: TGTGCCAGCAGCCCCTTTTGGGTCTCCTACGAGCAGTACTTC. Protein: CASSPFWVSYEQYF.

The V call is TRBV19, the J call TRBJ2-7; TRBD1 matches 7 bases. The CDR3 has 12 residues. CDR1 LNHDA and CDR2 SQIVND come from the germline V gene (reference sequence). J lost 5 bases, V lost 4 bases, and 2 bases had no gene match. This CDR3 is CASSKTGNEQYF. The CDR3 DNA reads TGTGCCAGTAGTAAGACAGGGAACGAGCAGTACTTC.

This chain joins TRBV7-8 and TRBJ1-2; D unclear. The germline V gene encodes CDR1 SGHVS and CDR2 FQNEAQ. The CDR3 consists of 15 residues. Trimming left V 5 bases short and J 4 bases short, with 17 bases between. CDR3 protein: CASSPAGQNAYGYTF. DNA of the CDR3: TGTGCCAGCAGCCCCGCTGGGCAGAACGCCTATGGCTACACCTTC.

This chain links TRBV19 with TRBJ2-2; D assignment may be TRBD1 or TRBD2 (5 bases each). V was trimmed by 7 bases and J by 8 bases, leaving 29 bases between them. The CDR3 has 18 amino acids. Germline CDR1 and CDR2: LNHDA and SQIVND (reference sequence). The CDR3 sequence: CASISSAPEGMGLGELFF. In DNA form, the CDR3 reads TGTGCCAGTATCTCGAGCGCCCCAGAGGGGATGGGTCTTGGGGAGCTGTTTTTT.

In its sample, this clone was seen a few times. The chain uses TRBV7-9 and TRBJ1-5; D is uncertain. Germline CDR1 reads SEHNR; CDR2 reads FQNEAQ (reference sequence). The ends were cut back, 2 bases at V and 5 bases at J, with 10 bases in the middle. This CDR3 contains 14 residues. DNA for the CDR3: TGTGCCAGCAGCTTAAGCCAGGAGTATCAGCCCCAGCATTTT. Protein sequence: CASSLSQEYQPQHF.

The chain employs TRBV5-6 and TRBJ1-4; unclear D gene. Trimming cost V 0 bases and J 8 bases, with 14 bases left between them. CDR3 size: 15 residues. Germline V gene lookup returns CDR1 SGHDT and CDR2 YYEEEE. The CDR3 sequence is CASSLGGSTSEKLFF. The CDR3, as DNA: TGTGCCAGCAGCTTGGGCGGAAGCACATCCGAAAAACTGTTTTTT.

The chain uses TRBV5-5 and TRBJ2-5, with D perhaps TRBD1 (6 bases). The CDR3 loop spans 13 amino acids. Trimming took 4 bases from V and 1 from J, leaving 8 bases between them. Germline values: CDR1 SGHKS, CDR2 YYEKEE (reference sequence). CDR3 amino acids: CASSRDIQETQYF. CDR3 nucleotide sequence: TGTGCCAGCAGCAGGGACATCCAAGAGACCCAGTACTTC.

In DNA, the CDR3 is TGTGCCAGCAGCGCCGGTGAAGGGTTCGCGAACACCGGGGAGCTGTTTTTT. The encoded protein is CASSAGEGFANTGELFF. This chain connects TRBV9 to TRBJ2-2; D ambiguous. This CDR3 contains 17 residues. V was trimmed by 3 bases and J by 0 bases, leaving 15 bases between them. CDR1 is SGDLS, CDR2 YYNGEE, per germline.

The J gene is TRBJ1-1, the V gene TRBV28; 12 bases fit TRBD1. With 6 bases clipped from V and 2 bases from J, the junction kept 10 bases outside the gene matches. This CDR3 has 17 amino acids. The germline V gene encodes CDR1 MDHEN and CDR2 SYDVKM. CDR3 DNA sequence: TGTGCCAGCAGCCTCCCCCGGGACAGGGGGCCAAACACTGAAGCTTTCTTT. Translated: CASSLPRDRGPNTEAFF.